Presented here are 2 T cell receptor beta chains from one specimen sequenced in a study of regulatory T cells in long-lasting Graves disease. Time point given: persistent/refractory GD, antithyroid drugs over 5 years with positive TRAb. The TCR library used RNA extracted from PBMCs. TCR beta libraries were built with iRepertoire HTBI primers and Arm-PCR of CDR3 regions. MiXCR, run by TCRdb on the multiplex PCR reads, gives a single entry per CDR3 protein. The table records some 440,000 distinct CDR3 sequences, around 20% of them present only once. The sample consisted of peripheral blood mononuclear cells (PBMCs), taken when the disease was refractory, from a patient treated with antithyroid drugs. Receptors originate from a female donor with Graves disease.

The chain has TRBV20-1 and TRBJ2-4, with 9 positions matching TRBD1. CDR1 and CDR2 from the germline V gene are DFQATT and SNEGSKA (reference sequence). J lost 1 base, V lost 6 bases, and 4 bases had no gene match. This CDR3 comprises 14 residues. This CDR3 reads CSARTGEAKNIQYF. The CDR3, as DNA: TGCAGTGCGCGGACAGGGGAGGCCAAAAACATTCAGTACTTC.

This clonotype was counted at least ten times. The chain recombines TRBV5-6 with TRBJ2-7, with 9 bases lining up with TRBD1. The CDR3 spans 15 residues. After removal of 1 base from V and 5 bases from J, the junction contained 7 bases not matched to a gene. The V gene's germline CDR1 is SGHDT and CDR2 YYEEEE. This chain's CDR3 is CASSLTGQGSNEQYF. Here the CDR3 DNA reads TGTGCCAGCAGCTTGACCGGACAGGGGAGCAACGAGCAGTACTTC.